This T cell receptor (beta chain) emerged from a study of shared clonotypes between healthy human individuals. Overall study findings and caveats: A reduction in generation probabilities was seen for non-shared clonotypes relative to those shared by all four donors. Across a handful of donors, naive CD4 shared 5% to 5.5%, naive CD8 over 3%, memory CD4 roughly 2.1%, memory CD8 approximately 0.4%. The sampled material consisted only of blood, and tissue repertoires are likely to differ.

As regards this clone: As yet, its antigen is unknown.

The naive CD8 subset, CD45RO-negative cells positively selected for CCR7, excluded terminally differentiated effector memory CD45RA+ cells. Free of recent acute infections or vaccinations, the donors were healthy HIV-negative adults. Clones were sequenced by immunoSEQ multiplex PCR, and TCRdb holds only the in-frame ones, with some missing. The profile shows some 800,000 clones, about 91% of them singletons. CDR3 length: 15 amino acids. J lost 0 bases, V lost 2 bases, and 4 bases had no gene match. Germline lookup yields CDR1 LNHDA and CDR2 SQIVND (reference sequence). This sequence originates from a man in his thirties or forties in good health. Sample: naive CD8+ T cells sorted from blood. This chain connects TRBV19 to TRBJ2-7, with 7 bases aligning to TRBD1. CDR3 residues: CASSITDRSSYEQYF. The DNA of the CDR3 is TGTGCCAGTAGTATAACGGACAGGAGCTCCTACGAGCAGTACTTC.